Presented here are 28 T cell receptor beta chains from one specimen sequenced in a study of blood T cells in healthy people across ages. The use of a sample-barcoded 5' primer and a J-beta primer mix characterized a second PCR of about 6 to 11 cycles. TCRdb itself ran the 5' RACE reads through MiXCR, one entry per CDR3 protein. Of about 570,000 distinct CDR3 sequences listed, about 26% were seen once; the top ten hold 15% to 20%. The sample consisted of blood. All receptors derive from a woman between 65 and 79 years old in good health.

This clonotype occurred a few times. V and J are TRBV10-3 and TRBJ1-1, with TRBD1 matching over 7 bases. The ends lost 6 bases at V and 2 bases at J; junction bases unmatched: 18. This CDR3 contains 18 residues. Germline-derived CDR1 and CDR2 are ENHRY and SYGVKD. CDR3 loop: CAISQNGQAVIRNTEAFF. Here the CDR3 DNA reads TGTGCCATCAGCCAGAATGGACAGGCTGTAATCCGAAACACTGAAGCTTTCTTT.

V usage is TRBV27 and J usage is TRBJ2-5; D remains unclear. Germline V gives CDR1 MNHEY, CDR2 SMNVEV (reference sequence). The CDR3 extends over 14 amino acids. Trimming cost V 7 bases and J 4 bases, with 16 bases left between them. The CDR3 nucleotides read TGTGCCAGCAAAAGCCCTTGGTTGGGAGAGACCCAGTACTTC. Translating it yields CASKSPWLGETQYF.

This clonotype occurred a few times. This chain uses TRBV12-5 with TRBJ2-2; no clear D gene. Deletions cut 1 base from V and 5 bases from J, with 2 bases between. Germline V CDR1 and CDR2: LGHNT, FRNRAP. CDR3 length: 12 amino acids. The CDR3 nucleotides read TGTGCTAGTGGTTTGGCGACCGGGGAGCTGTTTTTT. It is translated as CASGLATGELFF. Variable domain in full (rest from reference TRBV12-5 and TRBJ2-2): DARVTQTPRHKVTEMGQEVTMRCQPILGHNTVFWYRQTMMQGLELLAYFRNRAPLDDSGMPKDRFSAEMPDATLATLKIQPSEPRDSAVYFCASGLATGELFFGEGSRLTVL.

In this sample, this clonotype turned up a few times. This chain connects TRBV7-2 to TRBJ2-5; possible D gene TRBD2, 6 bases. The J call is uncertain, as TRBJ2-1 better fits the DNA end. The germline V gene encodes CDR1 SGHTA and CDR2 FQGNSA. The CDR3 contains 15 residues. DNA of the CDR3: TGTGCCAGCAGCTTAGGCGGGACTCATCCCGGTGAGCAGTTCTTC. Protein product: CASSLGGTHPGEQFF.

The rearrangement uses TRBV12-3 or TRBV12-4 and TRBJ2-5; 7 bases align to TRBD1. The J call is uncertain, as TRBJ2-7 better fits the DNA end. The CDR3 is 11 amino acids. CDR3: CASRTGSEQYF. The CDR3 bases are TGTGCCAGCAGGACAGGGAGCGAGCAGTACTTC.

This clonotype was counted between two and nine times. The chain employs TRBV12-3 or TRBV12-4 and TRBJ1-2; 7 bases match TRBD1. CDR3 length equals 14 residues. V trimming: 7 bases; J trimming: 2 bases; junction bases outside the gene matches: 7. DNA of the CDR3: TGTGCCAGCAATCCAGGGGGGAGGAACTATGGCTACACCTTC. As protein: CASNPGGRNYGYTF.

The sample holds a few counts of this clonotype. The chain couples TRBV2 to TRBJ1-2, with D tentatively TRBD1 (5 bases). The V end was cut by 2 bases, the J end by 3 bases, with 10 bases between. This CDR3 comprises 14 residues. Germline lookup yields CDR1 SNHLY and CDR2 FYNNEI. The CDR3 region has the DNA TGTGCCAGCAGTGAACAGGGAGGGGACTATGGCTACACCTTC. Translation: CASSEQGGDYGYTF.

The chain is built from TRBV7-3 and TRBJ2-5, with unresolved D. The closer fit of TRBJ2-1 to the DNA end suggests the J call may be wrong. The CDR3 contains 13 residues. Germline V gives CDR1 SGHTA, CDR2 FQGTGA. The CDR3 DNA follows: TGTGCCAGCAGCTTAAACAGAAACAATGAGCAGTTCTTC. This sequence encodes CASSLNRNNEQFF.

This clonotype has ten or more counts. The chain employs TRBV10-3 and TRBJ1-6; maybe TRBD1 (6 bases). Germline V gene lookup returns CDR1 ENHRY and CDR2 SYGVKD. This CDR3 is built from 13 residues. Trimming removed 10 bases at V and 6 bases at J, with 13 bases between. CDR3 DNA sequence: TGTGCCACACGGACAGAAATTAATTCACCCCTCCACTTT. It encodes CATRTEINSPLHF.

This sequence joins TRBV7-9 and TRBJ2-1; TRBD1 matches 10 bases. Germline V gene data show CDR1 as SEHNR and CDR2 as FQNEAQ (reference sequence). CDR3 length: 16 residues. The ends lost 2 bases at V and 7 bases at J; junction bases unmatched: 8. CDR3 sequence (DNA): TGTGCCAGCAGCTTATGGGGGGACAGGGGACGGAATGAGCAGTTCTTC. It specifies CASSLWGDRGRNEQFF.

The gene calls are TRBV19 and TRBJ1-2; D unclear. The length of the CDR3 is 15 residues. With 1 base removed from V and 2 bases from J, the gap between germline ends came to 11 bases. Germline V gives CDR1 LNHDA, CDR2 SQIVND (reference sequence). CDR3 sequence: CASSIGLQKNYGYTF. Here the CDR3 DNA reads TGTGCCAGTAGTATAGGTCTCCAGAAGAACTATGGCTACACCTTC.

This clonotype was picked up a small number of times. The gene calls are TRBV7-9 and TRBJ1-2, with TRBD1 matching 10 bases. The V gene end was trimmed by 5 bases and the J gene end by 5 bases; junction bases not matched to a gene: 5. Germline V gene lookup returns CDR1 SEHNR and CDR2 FQNEAQ (reference sequence). The CDR3 is made up of 14 amino acids. The CDR3 DNA is TGTGCCAGCAGCCCGCCGGGACAGGGGTATGGCTACACCTTC. Residues: CASSPPGQGYGYTF.

V gene TRBV29-1 combines with J gene TRBJ1-2, with TRBD1 as a possible D gene (6 bases). Germline-derived CDR1 and CDR2 are SQVTM and ANQGSEA. CDR3 length equals 12 residues. The V end was cut by 8 bases, the J end by 8 bases, with 18 bases between. CDR3 nucleotide sequence: TGCAGCTCCCAAGCAGGGGCTTTAGGCTACACCTTC. Translation: CSSQAGALGYTF.

This chain connects TRBV28 to TRBJ1-2; D is uncertain. Germline lookup yields CDR1 MDHEN and CDR2 SYDVKM. V lost 4 bases and J lost 8, with 20 bases in between. CDR3 size: 15 residues. Here the CDR3 DNA reads TGTGCCAGCAGTTCCTTACGGGCGACGATGAGAGGCTACACCTTC. Translated, it gives CASSSLRATMRGYTF.

This clonotype was detected many times. This chain links TRBV27 with TRBJ2-2, with D perhaps TRBD1 (5 bases). The CDR3 contains 14 residues. Germline V lookup: CDR1 MNHEY, CDR2 SMNVEV (reference sequence). Between the trimmed V and J ends, which lost 2 bases and 5 bases, there was a span of 9 bases. The CDR3 loop reads CASSLGASTGELFF. DNA for the CDR3: TGTGCCAGCAGTTTAGGGGCTTCGACCGGGGAGCTGTTTTTT.

The rearrangement uses TRBV27 and TRBJ2-2; 9 bases agree with TRBD1. V dropped 10 bases and J dropped 5; count of bases not matched to a gene: 5. This CDR3 is built from 13 residues. CDR1 is MNHEY, CDR2 SMNVEV, per germline (reference sequence). This CDR3 reads CATSGQGTGELFF. The CDR3 coding sequence is TGTGCCACTTCGGGACAGGGAACCGGGGAGCTGTTTTTT.

This clonotype was counted only a few times. The chain is built from TRBV6-6 and TRBJ2-5, with 9 bases that match TRBD1. CDR1 and CDR2 from the germline V gene are MNHNY and SVGAGI (reference sequence). This CDR3 has 15 residues. The J segment lost 4 bases and the V segment lost 2 bases, leaving 5 bases of the junction unmatched. CDR3 loop: CASSYPGQGRETQYF. CDR3 sequence (DNA): TGTGCCAGCAGTTACCCGGGACAGGGTAGAGAGACCCAGTACTTC.

Details on this clonotype: A read error may explain this, as a much larger clone is one base away. This rearrangement joins TRBV9 to TRBJ2-6, with TRBD1 matching 9 bases. This CDR3 spans 19 amino acids. Germline CDR1 and CDR2: SGDLS and YYNGEE. As DNA, the CDR3 is TGTGCCAGCAGCAAACAGATTGGGACAGGGAACTCTGGGGCCAACGTCCCGACTTTC. It translates to CASSKQIGTGNSGANVPTF.

The gene calls are TRBV5-1 and TRBJ2-5, with unresolved D. V was clipped by 1 base and J by 1 base, with 8 bases between them. This CDR3 is 14 amino acids long. Germline V gives CDR1 SGHRS, CDR2 YFSETQ. The CDR3: CASSLPRGQETQYF. In nucleotides, the CDR3 is TGCGCCAGCAGCTTGCCTAGAGGCCAAGAGACCCAGTACTTC.

The J gene is TRBJ2-5, the V gene TRBV12-3 or TRBV12-4; D gene ambiguous. There are 14 residues in the CDR3. V was cut by 8 bases and J by 4 bases, with 17 bases left in between. The CDR3 region is CASRTDTDAETQYF. As DNA, the CDR3 is TGTGCCAGCCGAACCGATACAGATGCAGAGACCCAGTACTTC.

The chain links TRBV12-3 or TRBV12-4 to TRBJ1-1, with TRBD1 as a possible D gene (6 bases). Deletions cut 6 bases from V and 0 bases from J, with 11 bases between. The CDR3 consists of 14 residues. CDR3 residues: CASSRTALNTEAFF. CDR3 DNA sequence: TGTGCCAGCAGCCGGACAGCCTTGAACACTGAAGCTTTCTTT.

This clonotype was observed a few times. The chain employs TRBV7-9 and TRBJ1-3; no firm D call. V was clipped by 5 bases and J by 4 bases, with 21 bases between them. Germline CDR1 reads SEHNR; CDR2 reads FQNEAQ (reference sequence). The CDR3 is made up of 17 amino acids. The CDR3 sequence is CASSLYPLGLSGNTIYF. Written as DNA, the CDR3 is TGTGCCAGCAGCCTGTACCCCCTGGGGTTGAGCGGAAACACCATATATTTT. The variable domain in full, completed from reference TRBV7-9 and TRBJ1-3, reads DTGVSQNPRHKITKRGQNVTFRCDPISEHNRLYWYRQTLGQGPEFLTYFQNEAQLEKSRLLSDRFSAERPKGSFSTLEIQRTEQGDSAMYLCASSLYPLGLSGNTIYFGEGSWLTVV.

This clonotype was detected a few times. The chain couples TRBV20-1 to TRBJ1-6; tentatively, D is TRBD1 (6 bases). Trimming took off 3 bases at V and 5 bases at J, with 14 bases between the two ends. Looked up from germline, CDR1 is DFQATT and CDR2 is SNEGSKA (reference sequence). The CDR3 loop spans 15 amino acids. In DNA form, the CDR3 reads TGCAGTGCTAGCCCAGTCGGACAGAATAATTCACCCCTCCACTTT. Protein: CSASPVGQNNSPLHF.

The J gene is TRBJ2-1, the V gene TRBV10-3, with a tentative D call TRBD2 (5 bases). Germline CDR1 ENHRY, CDR2 SYGVKD. V lost 10 bases and J lost 8, with 21 bases in between. This CDR3 has 14 residues. CDR3 nucleotide sequence: TGTGCCACCAAACTAGGATTACTCGGCGATGAGCAGTTCTTC. The encoded protein is CATKLGLLGDEQFF.

V is TRBV12-3 or TRBV12-4 and J is TRBJ1-1; no reliable D call. The CDR3 runs 14 residues. V lost 1 base and J lost 9, with 15 bases in between. This CDR3 is CASSLGAPGRKAFF. CDR3 in DNA: TGTGCCAGCAGTTTAGGGGCGCCCGGAAGAAAAGCTTTCTTT.

In DNA, the CDR3 is TGTGCCAGCAGCTCACCAACTAGCGCGACAGATACGCAGTATTTT. Protein: CASSSPTSATDTQYF. The chain is built from TRBV7-2 and TRBJ2-3; 7 positions agree with TRBD2. The V segment lost 4 bases and the J segment 3 bases; nucleotides outside the gene matches: 7. CDR1 and CDR2 (germline): SGHTA, FQGNSA. The CDR3 loop spans 15 amino acids.

V gene TRBV7-9 combines with J gene TRBJ2-7, with 9 bases identical to TRBD1. CDR1 and CDR2 from the germline V gene are SEHNR and FQNEAQ (reference sequence). The length of the CDR3 is 15 residues. J was trimmed by 0 bases and V by 4 bases; bases with no gene match: 4. CDR3 bases: TGTGCCAGCAGCTCCGGGACAGGGATCTCCTACGAGCAGTACTTC. It yields the protein CASSSGTGISYEQYF.

V is TRBV7-2 and J is TRBJ2-1; tentatively, D is TRBD1 (5 bases). With 2 bases removed from V and 6 bases from J, the gap between germline ends came to 11 bases. The CDR3 loop spans 14 amino acids. CDR1 is SGHTA, CDR2 FQGNSA, per germline. The CDR3 sequence: CASSLQGLANEQFF. The CDR3 nucleotides read TGTGCCAGCAGCTTACAGGGCTTGGCCAATGAGCAGTTCTTC. The variable domain in full, completed from reference TRBV7-2 and TRBJ2-1, reads GAGVSQSPSNKVTEKGKDVELRCDPISGHTALYWYRQSLGQGLEFLIYFQGNSAPDKSGLPSDRFSAERTGGSVSTLTIQRTQQEDSAVYLCASSLQGLANEQFFGPGTRLTVL.